This T cell receptor (beta chain) was sequenced during a study of cytomegalovirus exposure and HLA in healthy donors. Study conclusions and caveats: For cytomegalovirus status, the classifier reportedly gave diagnoses with high specificity and sensitivity.

Sequencing was performed with immunoSEQ multiplex PCR; in TCRdb, only in-frame clones are kept and a portion is missing. This sample has 55,000 to 80,000 clones; 90% to 95% occur once, and the top ten carry around 1.5%. Remarks on this clone: Its antigen remains unidentified.

The CDR3 totals 16 residues. Looked up from germline, CDR1 is SGHAT and CDR2 is FQNNGV. Trimming took off 1 base at V and 4 bases at J, with 16 bases between the two ends. The origin of this receptor is a young man in good health and CMV-seropositive. This chain joins TRBV11-2 and TRBJ2-5, with a tentative D call TRBD2 (6 bases). The sample taken for sequencing was PBMCs. CDR3 sequence reads: CASSLGGLTGRETQYF. The CDR3 DNA is TGTGCCAGCAGCTTAGGGGGACTTACCGGTCGAGAGACCCAGTACTTC.